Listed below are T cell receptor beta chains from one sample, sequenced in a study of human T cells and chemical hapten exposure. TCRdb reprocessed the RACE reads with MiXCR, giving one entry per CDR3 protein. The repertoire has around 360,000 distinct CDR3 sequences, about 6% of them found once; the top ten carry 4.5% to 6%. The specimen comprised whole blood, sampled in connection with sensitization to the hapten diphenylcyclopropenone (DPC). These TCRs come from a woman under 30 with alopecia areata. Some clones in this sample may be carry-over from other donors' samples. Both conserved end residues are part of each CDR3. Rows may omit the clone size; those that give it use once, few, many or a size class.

CDR3 protein: CASTKTDTQYF
clone size: many
J gene: TRBJ2-3
V gene: TRBV12-3/TRBV12-4

CDR3 protein: CSATRDRGLDTQYF
clone size: few
J gene: TRBJ2-3
V gene: TRBV20-1

CDR3 protein: CASSYAQGRNTEAFF
clone size: many
J gene: TRBJ1-1
V gene: TRBV7-9

CDR3 protein: CASSQVGRGNQPQHF
clone size: many
J gene: TRBJ1-5
V gene: TRBV3-1

CDR3 protein: CASSQDRGGSSGANVLTF
clone size: -
J gene: TRBJ2-6
V gene: TRBV4-2

CDR3 protein: CSALKDRDTQYF
clone size: few
J gene: TRBJ2-3
V gene: TRBV20-1

CDR3 protein: CASSYSILAGDEQYF
clone size: few
J gene: TRBJ2-7
V gene: TRBV6-5

CDR3 protein: CSVTYGGFNQPQHF
clone size: many
J gene: TRBJ1-5
V gene: TRBV29-1

CDR3 protein: CASRLAGNTGELFF
clone size: -
J gene: TRBJ2-2
V gene: TRBV5-1

CDR3 protein: CASSYSAGRHRDF
clone size: -
J gene: TRBJ2-7
V gene: TRBV6-5

CDR3 protein: CASSQGSTNTEAFF
clone size: -
J gene: TRBJ1-1
V gene: TRBV4-3

CDR3 protein: CASRKRTGLKTPLHF
clone size: -
J gene: TRBJ1-6
V gene: TRBV6-5

CDR3 protein: CASSLEGPILNTEAFF
clone size: -
J gene: TRBJ1-1
V gene: TRBV5-1

CDR3 protein: CASSLGSHPNNEQFF
clone size: few
J gene: TRBJ2-1
V gene: TRBV7-9

CDR3 protein: CAARRGGDYGYTF
clone size: -
J gene: TRBJ1-2
V gene: TRBV6-5

CDR3 protein: CASSFGGGTGFEVRNQPQHF
clone size: many
J gene: TRBJ1-5
V gene: TRBV28

CDR3 protein: CASSPASVGLPQHF
clone size: many
J gene: TRBJ1-5
V gene: TRBV18

CDR3 protein: CASSPRGSGNQPQHF
clone size: many
J gene: TRBJ1-5
V gene: TRBV6-2/TRBV6-3

CDR3 protein: CASSYSWGSSYNEQFF
clone size: -
J gene: TRBJ2-1
V gene: TRBV6-5

CDR3 protein: CASMSLERMNTEAFF
clone size: -
J gene: TRBJ1-1
V gene: TRBV12-3/TRBV12-4

CDR3 protein: CASARQGINEKLFF
clone size: -
J gene: TRBJ1-4
V gene: TRBV2

CDR3 protein: CASRGLPGNTIYF
clone size: few
J gene: TRBJ1-3
V gene: TRBV2

CDR3 protein: CASSVTGTRNSPLHF
clone size: -
J gene: TRBJ1-6
V gene: TRBV9

CDR3 protein: CASSLATETEAFF
clone size: -
J gene: TRBJ1-1
V gene: TRBV5-1

CDR3 protein: CASSPSGAGSGTDTQYF
clone size: few
J gene: TRBJ2-3
V gene: TRBV5-1

CDR3 protein: CASSLLGSPLHF
clone size: many
J gene: TRBJ1-6
V gene: TRBV12-3/TRBV12-4

CDR3 protein: CASSLPGKGQETQYF
clone size: few
J gene: TRBJ2-5
V gene: TRBV11-2

CDR3 protein: CASSRDRGENTEAFF
clone size: few
J gene: TRBJ1-1
V gene: TRBV6-2/TRBV6-3

CDR3 protein: CASSGRQGTVETQYF
clone size: -
J gene: TRBJ2-5
V gene: TRBV7-9

CDR3 protein: CAISGTYEQYF
clone size: -
J gene: TRBJ2-7
V gene: TRBV10-3

CDR3 protein: CASSGRTSSYEQYF
clone size: few
J gene: TRBJ2-7
V gene: TRBV7-2

CDR3 protein: CASSPYVGAQGELFF
clone size: -
J gene: TRBJ2-2
V gene: TRBV11-2

CDR3 protein: CASSYERGTDTQYF
clone size: few
J gene: TRBJ2-3
V gene: TRBV7-9

CDR3 protein: CASSYSTGSSYEQYF
clone size: many
J gene: TRBJ2-7
V gene: TRBV6-5

CDR3 protein: CASSPQGQAVYGYTF
clone size: -
J gene: TRBJ1-2
V gene: TRBV6-5

CDR3 protein: CASNLDYANTGELFF
clone size: few
J gene: TRBJ2-2
V gene: TRBV2

CDR3 protein: CASSVVGLDGTQYF
clone size: -
J gene: TRBJ2-5
V gene: TRBV9

CDR3 protein: CSAGEQGGYNSPLHF
clone size: few
J gene: TRBJ1-6
V gene: TRBV20-1

CDR3 protein: CASSRAPQDRGSPLHF
clone size: many
J gene: TRBJ1-6
V gene: TRBV6-5

CDR3 protein: CASRVRDWGRKLFF
clone size: many
J gene: TRBJ1-4
V gene: TRBV28

CDR3 protein: CASSLVSLGEPQHF
clone size: few
J gene: TRBJ1-5
V gene: TRBV5-5

CDR3 protein: CASSYSSSFSVQGSSYNEQFF
clone size: few
J gene: TRBJ2-1
V gene: TRBV6-2/TRBV6-3

CDR3 protein: CAISVGQKNTEAFF
clone size: -
J gene: TRBJ1-1
V gene: TRBV10-3

CDR3 protein: CASSLSGQGLLGGLFF
clone size: many
J gene: TRBJ1-4
V gene: TRBV5-1

CDR3 protein: CSAREVAGWNEQYF
clone size: -
J gene: TRBJ2-7
V gene: TRBV20-1

CDR3 protein: CASSINRGSNTGELFF
clone size: -
J gene: TRBJ2-2
V gene: TRBV5-4

CDR3 protein: CASSVTGTNTGELFF
clone size: few
J gene: TRBJ2-2
V gene: TRBV9

CDR3 protein: CSVRNTPAEELFF
clone size: many
J gene: TRBJ2-2
V gene: TRBV29-1

CDR3 protein: CSVDGREGYTF
clone size: -
J gene: TRBJ1-2
V gene: TRBV29-1

CDR3 protein: CASSFGLRGLRVNNRDTEAFF
clone size: -
J gene: TRBJ1-1
V gene: TRBV12-3/TRBV12-4

CDR3 protein: CASATRTEDAKNIQYF
clone size: -
J gene: TRBJ2-4
V gene: TRBV12-5

CDR3 protein: CASSPDWGAGELFF
clone size: few
J gene: TRBJ2-2
V gene: TRBV7-3

CDR3 protein: CASSQAGGQYF
clone size: many
J gene: TRBJ2-3
V gene: TRBV6-2/TRBV6-3

CDR3 protein: CSAPSQGVSGNTIYF
clone size: many
J gene: TRBJ1-3
V gene: TRBV20-1

CDR3 protein: CASSAPGLEVFDTQYF
clone size: many
J gene: TRBJ2-3
V gene: TRBV12-3/TRBV12-4

CDR3 protein: CSAGQLTYEQYF
clone size: -
J gene: TRBJ2-7
V gene: TRBV20-1